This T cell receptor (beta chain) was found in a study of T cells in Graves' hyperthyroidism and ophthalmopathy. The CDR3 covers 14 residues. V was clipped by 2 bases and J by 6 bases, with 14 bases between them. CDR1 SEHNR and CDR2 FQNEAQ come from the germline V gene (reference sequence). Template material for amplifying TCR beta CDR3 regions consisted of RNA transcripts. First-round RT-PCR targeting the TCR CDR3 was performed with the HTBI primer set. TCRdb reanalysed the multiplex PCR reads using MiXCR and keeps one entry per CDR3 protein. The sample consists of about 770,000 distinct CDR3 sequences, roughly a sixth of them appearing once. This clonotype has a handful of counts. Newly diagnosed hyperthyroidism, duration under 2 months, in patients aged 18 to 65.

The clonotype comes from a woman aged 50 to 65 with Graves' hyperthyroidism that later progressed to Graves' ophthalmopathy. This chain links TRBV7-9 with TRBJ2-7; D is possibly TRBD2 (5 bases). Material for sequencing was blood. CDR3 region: CASSLLAEGLEQYF. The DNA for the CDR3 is TGTGCCAGCAGCTTACTAGCAGAGGGTCTCGAGCAGTACTTC.